A single sample gave rise to the 7 T cell receptor beta chains below, sequenced in a study of blood T cell repertoires in COVID-19. Using immunoSEQ multiplex PCR, the repertoire was profiled, and TCRdb retains in-frame clones only, with some absent. Of almost 200,000 clones listed, less than 90% are singletons. Material for sequencing was peripheral blood. These receptors came from a woman aged 70 to 79 with acute or convalescent COVID-19.

This chain uses TRBV7-9 with TRBJ2-3; 7 bases agree with TRBD1. This CDR3 is 16 amino acids long. Germline V CDR1 and CDR2: SEHNR, FQNEAQ (reference sequence). Trimming removed 5 bases from V and 0 bases from J; junction bases left unmatched: 8. The CDR3 region has the DNA TGTGCCAGCAGCCGTTACCTGACAGGGAGCACAGATACGCAGTATTTT. Translating gives CASSRYLTGSTDTQYF.

This chain links TRBV19 with TRBJ2-3, with 12 nucleotides matching TRBD1. The V and J ends lost 6 bases and 3 bases, in that order; junction bases with no gene match: 13. This CDR3 region has 18 residues. Germline CDR1 reads LNHDA; CDR2 reads SQIVND (reference sequence). For the CDR3, the DNA is TGTGCCAGTAGGACCGGGACAGGGGGCGACCCTTATACAGATACGCAGTATTTT. It specifies CASRTGTGGDPYTDTQYF.

The chain employs TRBV12-3 or TRBV12-4 and TRBJ1-2; tentative D call: TRBD1 (5 bases). V lost 3 bases and J lost 5, with 10 bases in between. The CDR3 is 13 amino acids. In DNA form, the CDR3 reads TGTGCCAGCAGTTTTCGGGGGTTTTATGGCTACACCTTC. Residues: CASSFRGFYGYTF.

The chain has TRBV7-2 and TRBJ2-7; 8 bases match TRBD1. V lost 10 bases to trimming and J lost 0 bases; unmatched junction nucleotides: 8. The CDR3 contains 14 residues. The germline gives CDR1 SGHTA, CDR2 FQGNSA. The CDR3 nucleotides read TGTGCCACCTCCGACAGGGGCGGCTCCTACGAGCAGTACTTC. Protein product: CATSDRGGSYEQYF.

The chain couples TRBV7-9 to TRBJ2-1, with TRBD2 identical over 7 bases. With V trimmed by 6 bases and J by 5 bases, 13 bases remained unmatched. The CDR3 loop spans 16 amino acids. Germline CDR1 and CDR2: SEHNR and FQNEAQ (reference sequence). The CDR3 sequence is CASSPTGLDLHNEQFF. The CDR3 bases are TGTGCCAGCAGTCCCACCGGACTAGATCTCCACAATGAGCAGTTCTTC.

The V call is TRBV2, the J call TRBJ2-7; 10 nucleotides match TRBD2. Looked up from germline, CDR1 is SNHLY and CDR2 is FYNNEI. V trimming: 4 bases; J trimming: 3 bases; junction bases outside the gene matches: 3. CDR3 length equals 14 residues. This CDR3 is CASSVAGGGYEQYF. DNA of the CDR3: TGTGCCAGCAGTGTAGCGGGGGGAGGCTACGAGCAGTACTTC.

The chain carries TRBV6-5 and TRBJ2-1, with D tentatively TRBD1 (5 bases). This CDR3 has 15 residues. The germline V gene encodes CDR1 MNHEY and CDR2 SVGAGI. V was pared by 6 bases and J by 3 bases, with 15 bases between. The CDR3 loop is CASRAQGTYYNEQFF. DNA of the CDR3: TGTGCCAGCAGGGCGCAGGGAACATACTACAATGAGCAGTTCTTC.